The clone carrying this TCR beta chain was found many times. The antigen is not known. The data were taken from a study of T cells after yellow fever vaccination. CDR3 length: 13 residues. Study conclusions and caveats: Most primary-vaccination clones recurred post-booster (roughly 96% CD4, just over 85% CD8).

Template switching with 5'RACE generated the TCR cDNA and added a universal primer site and UMIs. Each CDR3 protein is one row after TCRdb ran MiXCR on the 5' RACE reads. The sample has approximately 300,000 distinct CDR3 sequences, 9.5% to 12% seen once. This TCR derives from a man aged 18 to 35 who received the YFV17D yellow fever vaccine. The rearrangement uses TRBV21-1 and TRBJ1-4; the D call TRBD1 from the table was never checked on the DNA. TRBV21-1 is a listed pseudogene. The sample consisted of CD4+ T cells sorted from PBMCs, taken 45 days after the yellow fever booster vaccination. The CDR3 sequence: CAIPGPGSEKLFF. Here the CDR3 DNA reads TGTGCCATACCGGGACCCGGGAGTGAAAAACTGTTTTTT.